This entry lists 10 T cell receptor beta chains sequenced from one sample in a study of blood T cell repertoires in COVID-19. Here immunoSEQ multiplex PCR was the method, and the copy in TCRdb shows in-frame clones only, minus some. The sample records roughly 54,000 clones, 84% being singletons. The sequenced sample consisted of peripheral blood. The receptors derive from a man aged 50 or older with acute or convalescent COVID-19.

This chain links TRBV10-3 with TRBJ2-4; possibly TRBD1 for D (6 bases). The germline CDR1 and CDR2 sequences are ENHRY and SYGVKD. The CDR3 is made up of 19 amino acids. V was cut by 0 bases and J by 0 bases, with 18 bases left in between. The CDR3, as DNA: TGTGCCATCAGTGAGTCCTTCCCGACAGGACGATTAGCCAAAAACATTCAGTACTTC. This gives the protein CAISESFPTGRLAKNIQYF.

This CDR3 is CASSDYLGEGEKLFF. The CDR3 nucleotides are TGTGCCAGCAGCGACTACCTAGGAGAAGGCGAAAAACTGTTTTTT. V is TRBV9 and J is TRBJ1-4; no clear D gene. CDR3 length equals 15 residues. The germline V and J ends were trimmed by 3 bases and 8 bases, with 17 bases remaining between them. Germline assignment: CDR1 SGDLS and CDR2 YYNGEE.

This chain uses TRBV27 with TRBJ1-1; 9 bases are shared with TRBD1. The CDR3 is 13 amino acids. The germline gives CDR1 MNHEY, CDR2 SMNVEV (reference sequence). Trimming took 10 bases from V and 6 from J; bases not matched to a gene: 9. In nucleotides, the CDR3 is TGTGCCAACAAGACAGGGGGTATGGCTGAAGCTTTCTTT. It codes for CANKTGGMAEAFF.

This chain joins TRBV19 and TRBJ2-1; 12 bases match TRBD2. After removal of 5 bases from V and 3 bases from J, the junction contained 2 bases not matched to a gene. This CDR3 is built from 15 residues. Germline CDR1 LNHDA, CDR2 SQIVND (reference sequence). The CDR3 is CASSLAGGVYNEQFF. The DNA for the CDR3 is TGTGCCAGTAGTCTAGCGGGAGGGGTCTACAATGAGCAGTTCTTC.

The rearrangement joins TRBV18 to TRBJ1-4, with 8 nucleotides matching TRBD1. Germline V CDR1 and CDR2: KGHSH, LQKENI. The CDR3 consists of 15 residues. Trimming cost V 3 bases and J 10 bases; bases outside gene matches: 10. CDR3 DNA: TGTGCCAGCTCACCCGACAGGGGAGAGAGATTAAAACTGTTTTTT. This codes for CASSPDRGERLKLFF.

This chain joins TRBV6-5 and TRBJ1-3; D gene uncertain. The CDR3 has 13 amino acids. The ends were cut back, 0 bases at V and 2 bases at J, with 2 bases in the middle. The germline gives CDR1 MNHEY, CDR2 SVGAGI. CDR3 amino acids: CASSYSAGNTIYF. The CDR3 DNA reads as TGTGCCAGCAGTTACTCCGCTGGAAACACCATATATTTT.

This clone was detected only a few times. The V and J genes are TRBV28 and TRBJ1-5, with TRBD1 matching 10 bases. V gave up 4 bases and J gave up 6 bases; unmatched junction bases: 9. In germline, CDR1 is MDHEN, CDR2 SYDVKM. There are 16 residues in the CDR3. Written as DNA, the CDR3 is TGTGCCAGCAGTTCTTCCCTCGGACAGGGGGGTCAGCCCCAGCATTTT. Protein: CASSSSLGQGGQPQHF. Combining the CDR3 with reference TRBV28 and TRBJ1-5 gives the whole variable domain DVKVTQSSRYLVKRTGEKVFLECVQDMDHENMFWYRQDPGLGLRLIYFSYDVKMKEKGDIPEGYSVSREKKERFSLILESASTNQTSMYLCASSSSLGQGGQPQHFGDGTRLSIL.

This chain links TRBV5-8 with TRBJ1-1; D is possibly TRBD1 (6 bases). The CDR3 length is 15 residues. The ends were cut back, 2 bases at V and 3 bases at J, with 14 bases in the middle. Germline V gene data show CDR1 as SGHTS and CDR2 as YDEGEE. The CDR3 sequence: CASSLGQGYYTEAFF. In DNA form, the CDR3 reads TGTGCCAGCAGCTTAGGTCAGGGGTATTACACTGAAGCTTTCTTT.

In its sample, this clone was seen a few times. The V gene is TRBV2, the J gene TRBJ2-7; 12 nucleotides agree with TRBD2. The CDR3 is 13 amino acids. V lost 8 bases, J lost 9 bases, and 8 bases stayed unmatched. The V gene's germline CDR1 is SNHLY and CDR2 FYNNEI. CDR3 protein: CASSGLAGRVQYF. The CDR3 bases are TGTGCCAGCTCGGGACTAGCGGGCCGAGTGCAGTACTTC.

The chain couples TRBV5-1 to TRBJ2-2; maybe TRBD2 (5 bases). The CDR3 is made up of 16 amino acids. Germline assignment: CDR1 SGHRS and CDR2 YFSETQ. V was trimmed by 4 bases and J by 5 bases, leaving 18 bases between them. The CDR3 spells CASSQARDPGTGELFF. The CDR3, as DNA: TGCGCCAGCAGCCAAGCTAGGGATCCGGGAACCGGGGAGCTGTTTTTT.